These T cell receptor beta chains were read from a single sample in a study of CXCR3-negative and CXCR3-positive naive CD8 T cells. TCRdb reanalyzed the 5' RACE reads and collapses them to one entry per CDR3 protein, without DNA. The sample data list approximately 100,000 distinct CDR3 sequences. Sequenced: naive CXCR3+ CD8+ T cells from blood. These receptors originate from a human donor in good health. Some clones in this sample may be carry-over from other donors' samples. CDR3s include the opening cysteine and the closing phenylalanine or tryptophan. Fields, in order: J gene, V gene, CDR3 protein.

>TRBJ2-1|TRBV28
CASLARSVNEQFF
>TRBJ2-2|TRBV12-3/TRBV12-4
CASGPPVIEGGELFF
>TRBJ2-1|TRBV10-3
CAISAPGQRYNEQFF
>TRBJ1-2|TRBV5-1
CASSLVGRGLLDYGYTF
>TRBJ2-1|TRBV4-3
CASSQDPSGVLYEQFF
>TRBJ2-2|TRBV25-1
CASSISDGDTGELFF
>TRBJ2-7|TRBV7-9
CASSLWDNEQYF
>TRBJ1-1|TRBV7-2
CASSPQGWGPGTEAFF
>TRBJ2-1|TRBV4-2
CASSQDWEAGGNNEQFF
>TRBJ2-6|TRBV28
CASSLGRISGANVLTF
>TRBJ2-7|TRBV12-3/TRBV12-4
CTSSSTGQGDLGEQYF
>TRBJ2-1|TRBV4-3
CASSQVGSFSYNEQFF
>TRBJ1-1|TRBV7-9
CASSLVSGGTEAFF
>TRBJ2-5|TRBV5-5
CASSTYPPGLAGGSSGETQYF
>TRBJ2-7|TRBV19
CASSRVMTGVKEQYF
>TRBJ1-1|TRBV20-1
CSAREGNRDTEAFF
>TRBJ2-7|TRBV14
CASSQTGTLPYEQYF
>TRBJ2-2|TRBV29-1
CSVVGQGVSGELFF
>TRBJ1-1|TRBV5-1
CASSHPDPNTEAFF
>TRBJ2-7|TRBV20-1
CSARGDSSYEQYF
>TRBJ2-1|TRBV5-1
CASSGPDAEQFF
>TRBJ1-1|TRBV29-1
CSVVMGTEAFF
>TRBJ2-2|TRBV20-1
CSARGREHNTGELFF